The entry below gives a single TCR beta chain sequence along with its context. Its cognate antigen is unknown. 13 Jbeta primers and 60 Vbeta primers were used for the PCR. Data came from immunoSEQ multiplex PCR; TCRdb stores just in-frame clones and leaves some out. The profile shows roughly 140,000 clones, over 60% of them singletons. Germline CDR1 and CDR2: MNHEY and SMNVEV (reference sequence). With 1 base removed from V and 5 bases from J, the gap between germline ends came to 8 bases. CDR3 size: 13 residues. The data are from a study of cytomegalovirus exposure and HLA in healthy donors. Study-wide findings and caveats: Cytomegalovirus-associated TCR beta chains were listed, numbering over 150. Later analysis found that TCR beta chains associated with HLA were more clonally expanded than other, equally common chains. Donors were assumed by presence/absence analyses to have roughly uniform sequencing depth.

The origin of this receptor is a woman aged 45 to 65 in good health and CMV-seronegative. The chain joins TRBV27 to TRBJ1-1; D is undetermined. The sample comprised PBMCs. In DNA, the CDR3 is TGTGCCAGCAGTTTATTCCCTACGACTGAAGCTTTCTTT. Its translation is CASSLFPTTEAFF.